This T cell receptor beta chain was observed in a study of blood T cell repertoires in COVID-19. TCRdb's table, derived via immunoSEQ multiplex PCR, lists solely in-frame clones and lacks some. The table lists approximately 250,000 clones, around 89% of them singletons, with 4.1% in the top ten. CDR1 and CDR2 from the germline V gene are LNHDA and SQIVND (reference sequence). The CDR3 sequence is 14 residues long. Between the trimmed V and J ends, which lost 9 bases and 6 bases, there was a span of 18 bases. Sequences were obtained from PBMCs or T cells enriched from blood (not recorded which). This receptor was taken from a woman aged 25-40 years with acute COVID-19. The gene calls are TRBV19 and TRBJ2-1, with TRBD1 as a possible D gene (6 bases). CDR3 residues: CASHEQGQGNEQFF. The CDR3 DNA follows: TGTGCCAGCCACGAACAGGGCCAGGGCAATGAGCAGTTCTTC.